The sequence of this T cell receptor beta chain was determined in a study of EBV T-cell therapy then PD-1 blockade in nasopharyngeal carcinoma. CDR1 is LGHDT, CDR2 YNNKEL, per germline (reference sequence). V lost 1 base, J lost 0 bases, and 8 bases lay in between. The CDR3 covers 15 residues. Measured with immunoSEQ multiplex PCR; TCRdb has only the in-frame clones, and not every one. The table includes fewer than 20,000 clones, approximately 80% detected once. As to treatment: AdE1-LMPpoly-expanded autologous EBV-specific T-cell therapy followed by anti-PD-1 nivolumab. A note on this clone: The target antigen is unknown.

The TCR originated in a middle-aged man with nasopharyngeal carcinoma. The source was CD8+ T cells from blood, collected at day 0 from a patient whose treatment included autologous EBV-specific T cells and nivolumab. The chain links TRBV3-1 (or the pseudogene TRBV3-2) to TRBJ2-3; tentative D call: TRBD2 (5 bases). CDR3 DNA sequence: TGTGCCAGCAGCCAAGGAAGGACTAGCACAGATACGCAGTATTTT. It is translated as CASSQGRTSTDTQYF.